The 19 T cell receptor beta chains given below trace back to one sample, sequenced in a study of vaccination and CD4 T cells after COVID-19. These receptors have no known antigen. Sequenced with the Oncomine TCR Beta short-read assay was DNA taken from cultured CD4+ T cells. Via MiXCR, TCRdb re-called the PCR reads, giving one row per CDR3 protein. The sample lists about 19,000 distinct CDR3 sequences, about three fifths seen once, with 6.5% to 8.5% in the top ten. Treatment meaning: roughly 10-day PBMC culture with coronavirus spike peptide pools or control peptides (ViraFEST assay). Sequencing was carried out using CD4+ T cells from blood, cultured in vitro. The receptors come from a human donor who had recovered from COVID-19.

This chain links TRBV21-1 with TRBJ2-7; TRBD1 is taken as the D call from the table, unchecked against the DNA. TRBV21-1 is a listed pseudogene. CDR3 length: 17 amino acids. The DNA of the CDR3 is TGTGCCAGCAGCAAAGGAGGGGGCAGCGGACCACTCTACGAGCAGTACTTC. Amino acids: CASSKGGGSGPLYEQYF.

There are a few counts of this clonotype. The chain combines TRBV27 with TRBJ1-1; the D is unclear. The CDR3 extends over 12 amino acids. With 6 bases removed from V and 11 bases from J, the gap between germline ends came to 16 bases. The germline CDR1 and CDR2 sequences are MNHEY and SMNVEV (reference sequence). The CDR3 nucleotides read TGTGCCAGCAGCCGATGGGGAGGGTTGGCTTTCTTT. Protein sequence: CASSRWGGLAFF.

This chain joins TRBV20-1 and TRBJ2-5, with TRBD1 identical over 7 bases. Germline CDR1 reads DFQATT; CDR2 reads SNEGSKA (reference sequence). The ends lost 5 bases at V and 1 base at J; junction bases unmatched: 4. CDR3 size: 13 residues. The CDR3, as DNA: TGCAGTGCTCCACGGACAGGCCAAGAGACCCAGTACTTC. This translates into CSAPRTGQETQYF.

This clonotype was observed a single time. This chain connects TRBV7-3 to TRBJ2-1, with D tentatively TRBD2 (6 bases). The V end was cut by 0 bases, the J end by 6 bases, with 12 bases between. Germline lookup yields CDR1 SGHTA and CDR2 FQGTGA. The CDR3 length is 15 residues. The CDR3 reads CASSLTAGLGNEQFF. CDR3 bases: TGTGCCAGCAGCTTAACGGCGGGACTTGGCAATGAGCAGTTCTTC.

This clonotype was counted between two and nine times. The chain uses TRBV24-1 and TRBJ2-1; D is undetermined. In germline, CDR1 is KGHDR, CDR2 SFDVKD. The CDR3 consists of 14 residues. Trimming shortened V by 3 bases and J by 5 bases, and 10 bases separated the two germline ends. The CDR3 region has the DNA TGTGCCACCAGTGATCTTGACGGAAACAATGAGCAGTTCTTC. Its protein is CATSDLDGNNEQFF.

This chain uses TRBV9 with TRBJ2-5; D is uncertain. The CDR3 contains 15 residues. The germline V and J ends were trimmed by 0 bases and 5 bases, with 14 bases remaining between them. Germline lookup yields CDR1 SGDLS and CDR2 YYNGEE. The CDR3 region is CASSVGTERRETQYF. CDR3 sequence (DNA): TGTGCCAGCAGCGTAGGGACGGAGAGAAGGGAGACCCAGTACTTC.

The V gene is TRBV10-3, the J gene TRBJ2-1; D gene ambiguous. V gave up 8 bases and J gave up 3 bases, with 5 bases separating them. Germline V gives CDR1 ENHRY, CDR2 SYGVKD. CDR3 size: 11 residues. The CDR3 region is CAIRDYNEQFF. The CDR3 DNA reads as TGTGCCATCCGAGACTACAATGAGCAGTTCTTC.

J is TRBJ1-1 and V is TRBV6-5; D uncertain. V lost 0 bases to trimming and J lost 1 base, with 9 bases between them. The CDR3 has 15 residues. Germline assignment: CDR1 MNHEY and CDR2 SVGAGI. CDR3: CASSYSPVRNTEAFF. In nucleotides, the CDR3 is TGTGCCAGCAGTTACTCCCCGGTGCGGAACACTGAAGCTTTCTTT.

This clonotype came up once. This sequence joins TRBV1 and TRBJ2-5; the table's D call TRBD2 went unverified against the DNA. TRBV1 is assigned pseudogene status. The CDR3 is 14 amino acids. The chain's CDR3 is CTSNRGTSRETQYF. Here the CDR3 DNA reads TGCACCAGCAACCGCGGGACTAGCAGGGAGACCCAGTACTTC.

This clonotype has a single count. This chain links TRBV28 with TRBJ1-1; 7 bases are a match to TRBD1. CDR1 and CDR2 from the germline V gene are MDHEN and SYDVKM. The CDR3 sequence is 12 residues long. V lost 7 bases and J lost 3; bases outside the gene matches: 2. CDR3 region: CASTQGYTEAFF. The CDR3 DNA reads TGTGCCAGCACACAGGGGTACACTGAAGCTTTCTTT.

The chain joins TRBV11-1 to TRBJ1-3, with D perhaps TRBD1 (6 bases). V lost 1 base and J lost 0, with 10 bases in between. Germline V lookup: CDR1 SGHAT, CDR2 FQDESV (reference sequence). CDR3 length equals 16 residues. The CDR3 DNA reads as TGTGCCAGCAGCTTAGGGGACACCTCCTCTGGAAACACCATATATTTT. It translates to CASSLGDTSSGNTIYF. The full variable domain, rest sourced from reference TRBV11-1 and TRBJ1-3, is EAEVAQSPRYKITEKSQAVAFWCDPISGHATLYWYRQILGQGPELLVQFQDESVVDDSQLPKDRFSAERLKGVDSTLKIQPAELGDSAMYLCASSLGDTSSGNTIYFGEGSWLTVV.

This clonotype occurred a few times. V is TRBV6-5 and J is TRBJ2-7; 12 nucleotides match TRBD1. After removal of 4 bases from V and 7 bases from J, the junction contained 5 bases not matched to a gene. This CDR3 comprises 14 residues. Germline assignment: CDR1 MNHEY and CDR2 SVGAGI. The CDR3 spells CASSSGTGGVEQYF. Written as DNA, the CDR3 is TGTGCCAGCAGTTCCGGGACAGGGGGCGTTGAGCAGTACTTC.

V gene TRBV15 combines with J gene TRBJ1-2, with a possible D match to TRBD1 (5 bases). Looked up from germline, CDR1 is LNHNV and CDR2 is YYDKDF (reference sequence). The CDR3 has 12 amino acids. Deletions cut 6 bases from V and 3 bases from J, with 8 bases between. CDR3 residues: CATSPTDYGYTF. For the CDR3, the DNA is TGTGCCACCAGTCCGACAGACTATGGCTACACCTTC.

A word on this clonotype: One junction end does not reproduce the germline sequence, and a read error may be involved. The V call is TRBV12-3 or TRBV12-4, the J call TRBJ1-5, with 10 bases identical to TRBD1. This CDR3 has 16 residues. This CDR3 reads CASRLGIGTGDQPQHF. Here the CDR3 DNA reads TGTGCCAGCAGATTAGGTATCGGGACAGGGGATCAGCCCCAGCATTTT.

The chain links TRBV5-1 to TRBJ2-5; D might be TRBD2 (5 bases). There are 15 residues in the CDR3. Germline V CDR1 and CDR2: SGHRS, YFSETQ. Trimming removed 1 base at V and 7 bases at J, with 17 bases between. The CDR3 loop is CASSLLAVGEGTQYF. The CDR3 nucleotides read TGCGCCAGCAGCTTGCTAGCCGTGGGAGAAGGGACCCAGTACTTC. Based on the CDR3 plus reference TRBV5-1 and TRBJ2-5, the full variable domain is KAGVTQTPRYLIKTRGQQVTLSCSPISGHRSVSWYQQTPGQGLQFLFEYFSETQRNKGNFPGRFSGRQFSNSRSEMNVSTLELGDSALYLCASSLLAVGEGTQYFGPGTRLLVL.

The genes are TRBV10-1 and TRBJ2-2; D perhaps matches TRBD1 (5 bases). CDR1 is WNHNN, CDR2 SYGVQD, per germline (reference sequence). Trimming removed 2 bases from V and 5 bases from J, with 12 bases in between. The CDR3 is 15 amino acids. CDR3 sequence: CASSEEGVGTGELFF. The CDR3 DNA sequence: TGCGCCAGCAGTGAGGAAGGGGTCGGGACCGGGGAGCTGTTTTTT.

The chain has TRBV29-1 and TRBJ2-2; 7 bases match TRBD1. The CDR3 is 15 amino acids. V lost 4 bases to trimming and J lost 5 bases; unmatched junction nucleotides: 10. CDR1 SQVTM and CDR2 ANQGSEA come from the germline V gene. DNA of the CDR3: TGCAGCGTTGCACAGGGGTCTCAACCGACCGGGGAGCTGTTTTTT. This codes for CSVAQGSQPTGELFF.

The J gene is TRBJ1-5, the V gene TRBV6-2 or TRBV6-3, with a weak D call TRBD1 (5 bases). The CDR3 is 14 residues long. V dropped 6 bases and J dropped 5 bases, with 14 bases sitting between them. The germline V gene encodes CDR1 MNHEY and CDR2 SVGEGT. CDR3 DNA: TGTGCCAGCAGAACCATCATGGGGGATCAGCCCCAGCATTTT. This encodes CASRTIMGDQPQHF.

This clonotype has only a few counts. The chain joins TRBV6-2 or TRBV6-3 to TRBJ1-1; D gene uncertain. The germline V and J ends were trimmed by 0 bases and 1 base, with 12 bases remaining between them. The CDR3 has 16 amino acids. The germline V gene encodes CDR1 MNHEY and CDR2 SVGEGT. In DNA form, the CDR3 reads TGTGCCAGCAGTTACTCGATTGTCGGTCCGAACACTGAAGCTTTCTTT. It specifies CASSYSIVGPNTEAFF.